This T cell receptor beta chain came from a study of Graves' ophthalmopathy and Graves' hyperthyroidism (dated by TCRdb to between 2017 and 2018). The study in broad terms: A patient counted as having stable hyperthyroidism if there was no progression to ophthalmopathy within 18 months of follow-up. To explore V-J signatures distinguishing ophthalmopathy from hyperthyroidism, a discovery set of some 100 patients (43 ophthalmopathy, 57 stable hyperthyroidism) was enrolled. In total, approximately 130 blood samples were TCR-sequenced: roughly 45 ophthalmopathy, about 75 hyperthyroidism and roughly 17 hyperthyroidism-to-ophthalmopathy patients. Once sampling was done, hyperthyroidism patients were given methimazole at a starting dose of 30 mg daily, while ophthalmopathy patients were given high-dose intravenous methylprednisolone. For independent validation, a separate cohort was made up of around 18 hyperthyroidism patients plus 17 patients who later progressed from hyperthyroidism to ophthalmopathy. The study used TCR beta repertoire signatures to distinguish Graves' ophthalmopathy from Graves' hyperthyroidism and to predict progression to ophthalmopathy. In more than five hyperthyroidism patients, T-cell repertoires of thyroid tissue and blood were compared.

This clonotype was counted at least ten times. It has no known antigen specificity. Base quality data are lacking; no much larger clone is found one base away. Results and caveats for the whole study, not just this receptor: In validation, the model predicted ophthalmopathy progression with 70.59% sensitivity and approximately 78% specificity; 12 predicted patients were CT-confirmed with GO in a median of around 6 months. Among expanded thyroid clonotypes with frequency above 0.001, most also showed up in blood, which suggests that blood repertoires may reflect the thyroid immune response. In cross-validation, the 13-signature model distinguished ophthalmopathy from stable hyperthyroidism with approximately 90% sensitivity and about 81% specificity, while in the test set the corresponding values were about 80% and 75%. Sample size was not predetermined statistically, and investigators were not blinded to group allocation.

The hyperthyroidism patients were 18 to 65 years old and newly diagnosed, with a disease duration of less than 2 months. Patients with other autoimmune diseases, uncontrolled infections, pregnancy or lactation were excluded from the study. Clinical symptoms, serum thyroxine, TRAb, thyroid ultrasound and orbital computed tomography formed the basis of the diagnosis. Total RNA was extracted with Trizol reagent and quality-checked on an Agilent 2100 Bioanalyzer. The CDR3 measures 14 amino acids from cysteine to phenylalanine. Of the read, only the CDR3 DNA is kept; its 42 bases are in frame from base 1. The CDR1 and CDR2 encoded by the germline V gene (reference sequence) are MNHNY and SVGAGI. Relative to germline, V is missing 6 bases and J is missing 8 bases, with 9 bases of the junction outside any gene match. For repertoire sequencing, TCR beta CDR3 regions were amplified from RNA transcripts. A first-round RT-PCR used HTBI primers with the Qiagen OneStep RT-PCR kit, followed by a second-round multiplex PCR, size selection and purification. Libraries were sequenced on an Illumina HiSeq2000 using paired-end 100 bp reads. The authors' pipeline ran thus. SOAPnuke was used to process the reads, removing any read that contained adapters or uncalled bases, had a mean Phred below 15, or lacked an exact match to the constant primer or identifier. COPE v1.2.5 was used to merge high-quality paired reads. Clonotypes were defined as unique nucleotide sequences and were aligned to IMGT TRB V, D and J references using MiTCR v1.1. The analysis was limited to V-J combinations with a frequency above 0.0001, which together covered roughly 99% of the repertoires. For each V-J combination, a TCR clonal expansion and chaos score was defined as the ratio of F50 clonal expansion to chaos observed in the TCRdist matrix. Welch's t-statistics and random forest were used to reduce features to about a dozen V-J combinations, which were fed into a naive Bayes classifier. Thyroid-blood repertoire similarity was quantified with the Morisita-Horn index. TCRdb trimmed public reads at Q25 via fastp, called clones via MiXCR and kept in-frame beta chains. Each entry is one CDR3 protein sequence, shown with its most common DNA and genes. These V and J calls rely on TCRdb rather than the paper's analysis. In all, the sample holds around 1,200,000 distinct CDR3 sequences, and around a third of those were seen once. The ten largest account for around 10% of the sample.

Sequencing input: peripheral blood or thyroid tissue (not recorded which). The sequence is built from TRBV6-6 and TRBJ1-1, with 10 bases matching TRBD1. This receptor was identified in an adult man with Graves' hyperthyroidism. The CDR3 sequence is CASRTGQGSSEAFF. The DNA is TGTGCCAGCAGAACGGGACAGGGGTCGTCCGAAGCTTTCTTT.